In its sample, the clone carrying this TCR beta chain was seen once. As yet, its antigen is unknown. Different DNA sequences within this sample yield the same CDR3. This sample is part of a study of human thymus T cells. Study findings and constraints: In thymic and blood repertoires alike, V and J usage looked biased.

The data were produced by immunoSEQ multiplex PCR, yet TCRdb's version contains in-frame clones alone and is incomplete. Here the sample spans 40,000 to 55,000 clones, roughly 94% being singletons. All available leukocytes, rather than a set cell count, yielded the blood DNA. Germline trimming cut 4 bases from V and 4 bases from J; bases unmatched to any gene: 4. Germline CDR1 reads LGHNA; CDR2 reads YSLEER. CDR3 length equals 14 residues. The chain links TRBV4-3 to TRBJ1-2; 9 bases fit TRBD1. The clonotype originates from a boy younger than two with a congenital heart defect but otherwise immunologically healthy. Sequenced sample: blood. The CDR3 sequence: CASSPDRGPYGYTF. CDR3 nucleotides: TGCGCCAGCAGCCCGGACAGGGGACCCTATGGCTACACCTTC.